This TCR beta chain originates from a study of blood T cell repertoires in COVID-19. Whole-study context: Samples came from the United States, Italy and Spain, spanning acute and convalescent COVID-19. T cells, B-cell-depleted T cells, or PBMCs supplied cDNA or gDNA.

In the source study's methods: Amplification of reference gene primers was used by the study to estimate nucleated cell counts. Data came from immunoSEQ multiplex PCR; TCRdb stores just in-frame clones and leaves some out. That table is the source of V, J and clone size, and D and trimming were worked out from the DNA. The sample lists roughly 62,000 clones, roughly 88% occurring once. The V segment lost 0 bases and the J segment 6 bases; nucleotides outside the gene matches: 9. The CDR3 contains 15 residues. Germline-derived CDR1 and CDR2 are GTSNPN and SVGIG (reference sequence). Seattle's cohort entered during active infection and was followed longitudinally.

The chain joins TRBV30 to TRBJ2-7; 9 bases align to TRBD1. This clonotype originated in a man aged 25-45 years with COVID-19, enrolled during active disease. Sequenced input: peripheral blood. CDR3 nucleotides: TGTGCCTGGAGTGTCCCGCGGCACAGGGGGCGCGAGCAGTACTTC. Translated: CAWSVPRHRGREQYF.